Listed below are T cell receptor beta chains from one sample, sequenced in a study of blood T cell repertoires in COVID-19. Measured with immunoSEQ multiplex PCR; TCRdb has only the in-frame clones, and not every one. The data contain 200,000 to 250,000 clones, nearly 90% of them seen just once; the ten biggest clones take up about 12%. The sample comprised peripheral blood. Source of these receptors: a woman under 30 who had recovered from COVID-19. Each CDR3 is given with its conserved first and last residue. Each record gives: clone size, D gene, J gene, V gene, CDR3 DNA, CDR3 protein. D genes are given only for firm matches. Clone size is given for some rows only: seen once, a few or many times, or a class if the clone is expanded.

NA	NA	TRBJ1-1	TRBV24-1	TGTGCCACCTCTTGGGGGCGATACACTGAAGCTTTCTTT	CATSWGRYTEAFF
NA	TRBD1	TRBJ2-7	TRBV5-1	TGCGCCAGCGGCTGGGGTGGGACAGCCTACGAGCAGTACTTC	CASGWGGTAYEQYF
NA	TRBD1	TRBJ2-1	TRBV19	TGTGCCAGTAGTATAGCAGGGACAGGGGGCAATGAGCAGTTCTTC	CASSIAGTGGNEQFF
NA	TRBD1	TRBJ1-2	TRBV7-9	TGTGCCAGCAGCCCAGCGACAGGGTCTAACTATGGCTACACCTTC	CASSPATGSNYGYTF
NA	TRBD1	TRBJ1-6	TRBV6-1	TGTGCCAGCAGTGAGTCTGGGACAGGGCAGTCACCCCTCCACTTT	CASSESGTGQSPLHF
NA	NA	TRBJ1-1	TRBV9	TGTGCCAGCAGCGTATTATGGAACACTGAAGCTTTCTTT	CASSVLWNTEAFF
NA	NA	TRBJ1-5	TRBV2	TGTGCCAGCATCCTGGGTCGGGGGGTAGGCAATCAGCCCCAGCATTTT	CASILGRGVGNQPQHF
once	TRBD1	TRBJ1-6	TRBV4-2	TGTGCCAGCAGCCAGGGTTATGGGACAGCAAATTCACCCCTCCACTTT	CASSQGYGTANSPLHF
NA	TRBD1	TRBJ2-1	TRBV2	TGTGCCAGCAGGCAACAGGGGTCTGAGCAGTTCTTC	CASRQQGSEQFF
NA	NA	TRBJ1-1	TRBV6-2/TRBV6-3	TGTGCCAGCAGTTACGGGGGGAGCACTGAAGCTTTCTTT	CASSYGGSTEAFF
once	TRBD1	TRBJ1-2	TRBV5-1	TGCGCCAGCAGCCTATCGGGACAGGGTGGGAACGGCTACACCTTC	CASSLSGQGGNGYTF
NA	NA	TRBJ2-2	TRBV30	TGTGCCTACGGACAGCCCGGGGAGCTGTTTTTT	CAYGQPGELFF
NA	NA	TRBJ2-3	TRBV7-6	TGTGCCAGCAGCGGAGCCCTCCCAGTGGATACGCAGTATTTT	CASSGALPVDTQYF
once	NA	TRBJ1-2	TRBV10-3	TGTGCCACCGCGGGGGGGGTACCTCGGCACTATGGCTACACCTTC	CATAGGVPRHYGYTF
NA	NA	TRBJ2-5	TRBV27	TGTGCCAGCACCGGACAGAAAGAGACCCAGTACTTC	CASTGQKETQYF
NA	TRBD1	TRBJ1-1	TRBV9	TGTGCCAGCAGCGTAGCCGGGACAGGGGCTGGAGCTTTCTTT	CASSVAGTGAGAFF
NA	NA	TRBJ2-1	TRBV6-5	TGTGCCAGCCGCTTCCAAAAGCTGGGGAGTGAGCAGTTCTTC	CASRFQKLGSEQFF
NA	NA	TRBJ2-7	TRBV5-4	TGTGCCAGCAGCTCCGGACGGGATGTTGGCTACGAGCAGTACTTC	CASSSGRDVGYEQYF
NA	NA	TRBJ2-7	TRBV7-3	TGTGCCAGCAGTTTTACGGGGGAATCCTACGAGCAGTACTTC	CASSFTGESYEQYF
NA	TRBD1	TRBJ2-7	TRBV6-5	TGTGCCAGCAGTATTACAGGGGTCGACGAGCAGTACTTC	CASSITGVDEQYF
NA	TRBD2	TRBJ2-7	TRBV18	TGTGCCAGCTCAGGGGGACTAGCGGGAGCCTACGAGCAGTACTTC	CASSGGLAGAYEQYF
NA	NA	TRBJ2-1	TRBV25-1	TGTGCCAGCAGTGGCAGCAGGGGAAGCGATGAGCAGTTCTTC	CASSGSRGSDEQFF
NA	NA	TRBJ1-5	TRBV24-1	TGTGCCACCAGTGGGGGGCAGGGGACGAATCAGCCCCAGCATTTT	CATSGGQGTNQPQHF
NA	TRBD2	TRBJ2-3	TRBV11-2	TGTGCCAGCAGCTTATTTAGCGGGAGTGGATTGGATACGCAGTATTTT	CASSLFSGSGLDTQYF
NA	NA	TRBJ1-2	TRBV25-1	TGTGCCAGCAGCCTCTCCCGGGAGGCGGTTTATGGCTACACCTTC	CASSLSREAVYGYTF
few	NA	TRBJ1-1	TRBV5-1	TGCGCCAGCAGCTTGGTCCAGGAAAAAGCTTTCTTT	CASSLVQEKAFF